The rows below give T cell receptor beta chains drawn from one sample of a study of blood T cells in healthy people across ages. TCRdb processed the 5' RACE reads anew with MiXCR; each CDR3 protein has one entry. The data hold about a million distinct CDR3 sequences, with roughly 51% observed a single time. Sequencing input: blood. The source is a woman aged 60 to 75 in good health. Both conserved end residues are part of each CDR3. Each record gives: V gene, J gene, D gene, clone size, CDR3 DNA, CDR3 protein. The D gene is left open where the match is weak. Rows may omit the clone size; those that give it use once, few, many or a size class.

V gene: TRBV10-3; J gene: TRBJ2-1; D gene: TRBD2; clone size: NA; CDR3 DNA: TGTGCCATCAGTGAGTCTTGGCTAGCGGGCAACAATGAGCAGTTCTTC; CDR3 protein: CAISESWLAGNNEQFF
V gene: TRBV11-2; J gene: TRBJ1-1; D gene: TRBD1; clone size: NA; CDR3 DNA: TGTGCCAGCAGCTCTTGGACAGGGGGCAAATCTCTGGGAGCTTTCTTT; CDR3 protein: CASSSWTGGKSLGAFF
V gene: TRBV4-3; J gene: TRBJ2-2; D gene: NA; clone size: NA; CDR3 DNA: TGCGCCAGCAGCCAAGACGGACAAACGAACACCGGGGGGCTGTTTTTT; CDR3 protein: CASSQDGQTNTGGLFF
V gene: TRBV6-1; J gene: TRBJ1-5; D gene: NA; clone size: NA; CDR3 DNA: TGTGCCAGCAGTCCCCAACCCCGCGGGCCCAATCAGCCCCAGCATTTT; CDR3 protein: CASSPQPRGPNQPQHF
V gene: TRBV9; J gene: TRBJ1-2; D gene: NA; clone size: NA; CDR3 DNA: TGTGGGTCATTGATTATAATATATGGCTACACCTTC; CDR3 protein: CGSLIIIYGYTF
V gene: TRBV10-2; J gene: TRBJ2-1; D gene: TRBD2; clone size: NA; CDR3 DNA: TGCGCCAGCAGTGAGGGGGCTAGCGGGTCCCCCCTGCAGTTCTTC; CDR3 protein: CASSEGASGSPLQFF
V gene: TRBV27; J gene: TRBJ2-7; D gene: NA; clone size: NA; CDR3 DNA: TGTGCCAGCAGTCAAGACAGGTCCATCTACGAGCAGTACTTC; CDR3 protein: CASSQDRSIYEQYF
V gene: TRBV18; J gene: TRBJ1-5; D gene: NA; clone size: NA; CDR3 DNA: TGTGCCAGCTCACCACCGGACGGAGGGGGTCAGCCCCAGCATTTT; CDR3 protein: CASSPPDGGGQPQHF
V gene: TRBV20-1; J gene: TRBJ1-1; D gene: NA; clone size: few; CDR3 DNA: TGCAGTGCTAGTGAGTTTGATTCAACTGAAGCTTTCTTT; CDR3 protein: CSASEFDSTEAFF
V gene: TRBV27; J gene: TRBJ1-1; D gene: NA; clone size: few; CDR3 DNA: TGTGCCAGCAGTTCATCGACAGTTAACACTGAAGCTTTCTTT; CDR3 protein: CASSSSTVNTEAFF
V gene: TRBV29-1; J gene: TRBJ1-1; D gene: NA; clone size: NA; CDR3 DNA: TGCAGCGTTGAAGGGGGCACGGGGAACACTGAAGCTTTCTTT; CDR3 protein: CSVEGGTGNTEAFF
V gene: TRBV4-1; J gene: TRBJ2-7; D gene: TRBD1; clone size: NA; CDR3 DNA: TGCGCCAGCAGCCAGCCGGGACAGGCTGACGAGCAGTACTTC; CDR3 protein: CASSQPGQADEQYF